This TCR beta chain was documented in a study of shared clonotypes between healthy human individuals. At the level of the study: A couple of women and a few men aged 18 to 49 made up the donors.

Every subset's genomic DNA went evenly onto several immunoSEQ plates. Using immunoSEQ multiplex PCR, the repertoire was profiled, and TCRdb retains in-frame clones only, with some absent. The sample consists of over a million clones, 75% to 80% of them appearing once. The V and J ends lost 0 bases and 1 base, in that order; junction bases with no gene match: 3. The CDR3 is 15 amino acids. Germline CDR1 and CDR2: SGHRS and YFSETQ. The specimen sequenced was memory CD4+ T cells from PBMCs. Specified subset: CD45RA-negative fraction. V gene TRBV5-1 combines with J gene TRBJ2-7; 8 positions match TRBD2. The origin of this receptor is a man younger than 35 in good health. Some clones in this sample may be carry-over from other donors' samples. The CDR3 DNA is TGCGCCAGCAGCTTGGGCGGCGGGAGGTCCTACGAGCAGTACTTC. It specifies CASSLGGGRSYEQYF.